This T cell receptor beta chain stems from a study of T cells in Graves' hyperthyroidism and ophthalmopathy. Only a few counts were recorded for this clonotype. RNA transcripts were the template for amplifying TCR beta CDR3 regions. HTBI primers were the set used in a first-round RT-PCR of the TCR CDR3. MiXCR was run by TCRdb on the multiplex PCR reads, yielding one entry per CDR3 protein. This sample has about 570,000 distinct CDR3 sequences, with roughly 15% found just once. Germline lookup yields CDR1 MGHRA and CDR2 YSYEKL. CDR3 length: 15 amino acids. The germline V and J ends were trimmed by 1 base and 2 bases, with 12 bases remaining between them.

This TCR derives from a woman in her thirties or forties with Graves' hyperthyroidism. The chain carries TRBV4-1 and TRBJ2-7; D assignment may be TRBD1 or TRBD2 (6 bases each). Sequenced sample: blood. The CDR3 sequence is CASSQATGTPYEQYF. CDR3 in DNA: TGCGCCAGCAGCCAAGCAACAGGGACTCCCTACGAGCAGTACTTC.